The TCR beta chain described here comes from a study of CD8+ T cells in alopecia areata. RNA extraction was followed by reverse transcription into cDNA, which acted as the sequencing template. Produced via immunoSEQ multiplex PCR; TCRdb's table is partial and in-frame only. In the table there are some 100,000 clones, 50% to 60% of which are singletons. Treatment in this sample: oral pan-JAK inhibitor, 5-10 mg twice daily. This clone was observed once. Germline-derived CDR1 and CDR2 are SGHAT and FQNNGV. The V end was cut by 0 bases, the J end by 1 base, with 9 bases between. CDR3 length: 15 amino acids.

The rearrangement joins TRBV11-2 to TRBJ1-1; D remains ambiguous. The starting material was CD8+ T cells sorted from blood, obtained at week 56, from a patient treated with tofacitinib. The receptor comes from a human donor with alopecia areata. DNA of the CDR3: TGTGCCAGCAGCTTAGAGCGAGCGACGAACACTGAAGCTTTCTTT. Translation gives CASSLERATNTEAFF.